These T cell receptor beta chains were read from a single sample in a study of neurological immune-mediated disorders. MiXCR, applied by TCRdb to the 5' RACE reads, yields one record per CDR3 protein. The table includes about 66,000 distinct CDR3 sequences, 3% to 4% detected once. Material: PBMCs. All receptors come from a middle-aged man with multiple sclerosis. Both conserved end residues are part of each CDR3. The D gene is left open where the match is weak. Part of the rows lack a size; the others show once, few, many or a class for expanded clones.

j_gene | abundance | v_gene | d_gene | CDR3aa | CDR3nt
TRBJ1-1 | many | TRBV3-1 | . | CASSQVSRATEAFF | TGTGCCAGCAGCCAAGTATCCAGGGCTACTGAAGCTTTCTTT
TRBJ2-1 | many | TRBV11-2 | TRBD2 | CASSHSGGGNEQFF | TGTGCCAGCAGCCACAGCGGGGGCGGAAATGAGCAGTTCTTC
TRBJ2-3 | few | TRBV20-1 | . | CSARDRTSRRGMDTQYF | TGCAGTGCTAGAGATAGAACTTCCCGGAGGGGAATGGATACGCAGTATTTT
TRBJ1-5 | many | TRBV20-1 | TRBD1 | CSAGGDRSYSNQPQHF | TGCAGTGCTGGGGGGGACAGGTCCTATAGCAATCAGCCCCAGCATTTT
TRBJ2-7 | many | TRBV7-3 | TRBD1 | CASSLRGTHEQYF | TGTGCCAGCAGCCTCAGGGGGACACACGAGCAGTACTTC
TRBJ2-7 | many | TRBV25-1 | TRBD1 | CASREVGQGVYEQYF | TGTGCCAGCAGAGAGGTGGGACAGGGGGTGTACGAGCAGTACTTC
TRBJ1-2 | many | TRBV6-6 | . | CASSYEGVYGYTF | TGTGCCAGCAGTTACGAAGGAGTCTATGGCTACACCTTC
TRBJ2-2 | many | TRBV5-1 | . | CASSLARVGELFF | TGCGCCAGCAGCTTGGCCAGGGTCGGGGAGCTGTTTTTT
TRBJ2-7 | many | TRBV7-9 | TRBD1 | CASSLSGQGGYEQYF | TGTGCCAGCAGCTTATCTGGACAGGGGGGCTACGAGCAGTACTTC
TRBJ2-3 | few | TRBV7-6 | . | CASSPAIARTDTQYF | TGTGCCAGCAGCCCGGCGATCGCCCGCACAGATACGCAGTATTTT
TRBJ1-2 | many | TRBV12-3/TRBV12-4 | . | CASSLGVPGAYYGYTF | TGTGCCAGCAGTTTAGGGGTGCCCGGAGCCTACTATGGCTACACCTTC
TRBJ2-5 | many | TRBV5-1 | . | CASSSTQGIKTQYF | TGCGCCAGCAGTTCAACACAGGGTATAAAGACCCAGTACTTC
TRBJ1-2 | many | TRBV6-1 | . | CASSVLYGYTF | TGTGCCAGCAGTGTCCTCTATGGCTACACCTTC
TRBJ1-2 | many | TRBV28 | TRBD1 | CASSWGQRYGYTF | TGTGCCAGCAGTTGGGGACAGCGTTATGGCTACACCTTC
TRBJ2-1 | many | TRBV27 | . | CASSLGQGNYNEQFF | TGTGCCAGCAGTTTAGGGCAGGGAAACTACAATGAGCAGTTCTTC
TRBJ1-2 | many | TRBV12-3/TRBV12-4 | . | CASSLQQSYGYTF | TGTGCCAGCAGTTTACAACAGAGCTATGGCTACACCTTC
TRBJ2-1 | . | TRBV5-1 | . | CASSKGQNNEQFF | TGCGCCAGCAGCAAAGGACAGAACAATGAGCAGTTCTTC
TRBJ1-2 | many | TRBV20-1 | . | CSARDAGNLDGYTF | TGCAGTGCTAGAGATGCAGGGAACTTGGATGGCTACACCTTC
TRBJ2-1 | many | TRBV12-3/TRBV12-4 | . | CASRDRVTSYNEQFF | TGTGCCAGCAGGGATAGGGTCACATCCTACAATGAGCAGTTCTTC
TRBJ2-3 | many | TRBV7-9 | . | CASSANAGTAGTQYF | TGTGCCAGCAGCGCCAACGCCGGGACAGCGGGTACGCAGTATTTT
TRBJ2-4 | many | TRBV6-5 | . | CASSSQGGKNIQYF | TGTGCCAGCAGTTCACAGGGCGGCAAAAACATTCAGTACTTC
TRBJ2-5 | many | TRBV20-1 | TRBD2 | CSATRLADKKETQYF | TGCAGTGCAACCAGACTAGCGGACAAGAAAGAGACCCAGTACTTC
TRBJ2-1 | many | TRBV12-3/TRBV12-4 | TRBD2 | CASSSRLAGGSEQFF | TGTGCCAGCAGTTCGCGACTAGCGGGAGGGTCTGAGCAGTTCTTC
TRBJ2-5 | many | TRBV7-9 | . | CASSGRRVTQYF | TGTGCCAGCAGCGGGAGGCGGGTGACCCAGTACTTC
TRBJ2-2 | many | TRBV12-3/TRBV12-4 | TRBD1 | CASGLTGTGIPNTGELFF | TGTGCCAGCGGGCTTACCGGGACAGGGATACCGAACACCGGGGAGCTGTTTTTT
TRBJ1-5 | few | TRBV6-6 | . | CASVGLLSNQPQHF | TGTGCCAGCGTTGGACTCTTGAGCAATCAGCCCCAGCATTTT
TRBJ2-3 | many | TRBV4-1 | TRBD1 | CASSPPGQGSDTQYF | TGCGCCAGCAGCCCCCCGGGACAGGGGTCGGATACGCAGTATTTT
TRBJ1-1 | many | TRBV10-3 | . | CAISGTGTEAFF | TGTGCCATCAGTGGAACAGGAACTGAAGCTTTCTTT
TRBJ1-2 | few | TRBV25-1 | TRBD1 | CASRLGTGVGGYTF | TGTGCCAGCAGGCTCGGGACAGGGGTTGGTGGCTACACCTTC
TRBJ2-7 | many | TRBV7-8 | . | CASSLQHTSYEQYF | TGTGCCAGCAGCCTCCAGCACACTTCCTACGAGCAGTACTTC
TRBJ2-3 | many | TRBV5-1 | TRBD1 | CASSPRDRSTDTQYF | TGCGCCAGCAGCCCCCGGGACAGAAGCACAGATACGCAGTATTTT
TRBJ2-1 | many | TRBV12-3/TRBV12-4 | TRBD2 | CASSRSGAFGNEQFF | TGTGCCAGCAGCCGTAGCGGGGCTTTCGGTAATGAGCAGTTCTTC
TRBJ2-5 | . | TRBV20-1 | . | CSARDHSRLGETQYF | TGCAGTGCTAGAGATCATTCCCGACTAGGTGAGACCCAGTACTTC
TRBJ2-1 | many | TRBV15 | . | CATSRQGLYNEQFF | TGTGCCACCAGCAGACAAGGGCTATACAATGAGCAGTTCTTC